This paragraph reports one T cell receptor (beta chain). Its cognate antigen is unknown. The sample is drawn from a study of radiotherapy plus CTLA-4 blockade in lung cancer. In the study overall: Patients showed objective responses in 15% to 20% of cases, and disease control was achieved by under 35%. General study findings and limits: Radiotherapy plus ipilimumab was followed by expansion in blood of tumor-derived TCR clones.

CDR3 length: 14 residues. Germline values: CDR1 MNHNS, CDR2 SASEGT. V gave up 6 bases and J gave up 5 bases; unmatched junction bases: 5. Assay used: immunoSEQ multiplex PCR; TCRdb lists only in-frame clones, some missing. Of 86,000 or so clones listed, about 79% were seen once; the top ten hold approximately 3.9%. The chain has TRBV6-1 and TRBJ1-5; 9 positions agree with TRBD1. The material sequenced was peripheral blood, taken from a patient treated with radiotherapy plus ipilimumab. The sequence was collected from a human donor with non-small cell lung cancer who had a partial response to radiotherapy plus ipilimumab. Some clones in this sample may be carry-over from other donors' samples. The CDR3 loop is CASSAGQGYQPQHF. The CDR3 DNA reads TGTGCCAGCAGCGCGGGACAGGGCTATCAGCCCCAGCATTTT.